These 25 T cell receptor beta chains were all obtained from the same sample, sequenced in a study of fetal regulatory T cell absence and autoimmunity (dated by TCRdb to about 2017). Libraries were prepared through the immunoSEQ multiplex PCR assay. TCRdb carries this immuneACCESS record with in-frame sequences only. Its versions omit some clonotypes, under half of them owing to an unresolved V gene in the studies checked, with the rest unexplained. Counted in this sample were some 87,000 clones; about three quarters of them appeared once. Roughly 2% of the sample goes to the ten largest clones. The sample taken for sequencing was pancreas tissue. The receptor set was obtained from a male donor with IPEX syndrome.

The chain employs TRBV9 and TRBJ2-4; 7 bases are a match to TRBD2. Germline assignment: CDR1 SGDLS and CDR2 YYNGEE. The CDR3 runs 16 residues. The junction had 11 bases not matched to a gene; V was cut back by 2 bases and J by 6 bases. This chain's CDR3 is CASSVTGLGRVNIQYF. CDR3 sequence (DNA): TGTGCCAGCAGCGTCACTGGTCTGGGGAGGGTAAACATTCAGTACTTC.

The J gene is TRBJ2-2, the V gene TRBV2; D assignment may be TRBD1 or TRBD2 (6 bases each). The CDR3 sequence is 13 residues long. The V end was cut by 7 bases, the J end by 3 bases, with 9 bases between. Germline CDR1 reads SNHLY; CDR2 reads FYNNEI. The CDR3 protein is CASKRGDTGELFF. Written as DNA, the CDR3 is TGTGCCAGCAAAAGGGGGGACACCGGGGAGCTGTTTTTT.

This sequence joins TRBV4-1 and TRBJ2-7; 8 nucleotides match TRBD2. This CDR3 has 14 residues. The V gene end was trimmed by 4 bases and the J gene end by 2 bases; junction bases not matched to a gene: 4. CDR1 is MGHRA, CDR2 YSYEKL, per germline. The CDR3 sequence is CASSRLANPYEQYF. The DNA of the CDR3 is TGCGCCAGCAGCCGACTAGCGAACCCCTACGAGCAGTACTTC.

The chain uses TRBV9 and TRBJ2-1; D call uncertain. Germline-derived CDR1 and CDR2 are SGDLS and YYNGEE. The CDR3 loop spans 13 amino acids. Trimming pared 0 bases from V and 8 bases from J, leaving 9 bases between. DNA for the CDR3: TGTGCCAGCAGCGTAGCTACCCGAGATGAGCAGTTCTTC. Its translation: CASSVATRDEQFF.

This clone came up once. This chain links TRBV6-5 with TRBJ1-2; unclear D gene. The V end was cut by 0 bases, the J end by 1 base, with 12 bases between. CDR3 size: 16 residues. Germline V lookup: CDR1 MNHEY, CDR2 SVGAGI. For the CDR3, the DNA is TGTGCCAGCAGTTACTCGTTGGCAGCCCATAACTATGGCTACACCTTC. This translates into CASSYSLAAHNYGYTF.

Written as DNA, the CDR3 is TGTGCCAGCAGTTTGCCCAGGACAGGGGGCAATGAGCAGTTCTTC. This translates into CASSLPRTGGNEQFF. The chain couples TRBV27 to TRBJ2-1, with TRBD1 identical over 10 bases. This CDR3 is 15 amino acids long. Germline V gene data show CDR1 as MNHEY and CDR2 as SMNVEV (reference sequence). The V gene end was trimmed by 3 bases and the J gene end by 6 bases; junction bases not matched to a gene: 5.

The V and J genes are TRBV7-6 and TRBJ2-3; 7 nucleotides line up with TRBD1. Trimming at V came to 1 base and at J to 4 bases, leaving 2 bases not matched to a gene. The CDR3 sequence is 14 residues long. Germline CDR1 SGHVS, CDR2 FNYEAQ. CDR3 nucleotide sequence: TGTGCCAGCAGCTTAGTCCAGGGGGCAGATACGCAGTATTTT. Encoded protein: CASSLVQGADTQYF.

The chain joins TRBV7-9 to TRBJ2-1; possibly TRBD2 for D (6 bases). The V gene's germline CDR1 is SEHNR and CDR2 FQNEAQ (reference sequence). The ends were cut back, 2 bases at V and 3 bases at J, with 17 bases in the middle. The CDR3 consists of 17 residues. This CDR3 is CASSLRFGSGGYNEQFF. CDR3 DNA: TGTGCCAGCAGCTTAAGGTTCGGGAGTGGAGGCTACAATGAGCAGTTCTTC.

The chain has TRBV5-1 and TRBJ2-7, with a weak D call TRBD1 (6 bases). Between the trimmed V and J ends, which lost 1 base and 0 bases, there was a span of 8 bases. Germline V CDR1 and CDR2: SGHRS, YFSETQ. The CDR3 extends over 14 amino acids. The CDR3: CASSLQGTSYEQYF. The CDR3 bases are TGCGCCAGCAGCTTGCAGGGGACCTCCTACGAGCAGTACTTC.

This clone was seen just once. V usage is TRBV4-3 and J usage is TRBJ1-1, with D unclear. V lost 1 base to trimming and J lost 2 bases, with 11 bases between them. Per the germline V gene, CDR1 is LGHNA and CDR2 is YSLEER. The CDR3 totals 15 residues. CDR3 DNA: TGCGCCAGCAGCCAAGGAAAATTACCCAACACTGAAGCTTTCTTT. Amino acid sequence: CASSQGKLPNTEAFF.

The chain links TRBV19 to TRBJ2-3; D gene uncertain. V lost 2 bases, J lost 6 bases, and 3 bases lay in between. This CDR3 is built from 11 residues. CDR1 is LNHDA and CDR2 is SQIVND in the germline V gene (reference sequence). The CDR3 sequence: CASSIRDTQYF. In nucleotides, the CDR3 is TGTGCCAGTAGTATAAGGGATACGCAGTATTTT.

Only one count was recorded for this clone. This chain connects TRBV7-9 to TRBJ2-1, with D perhaps TRBD1 or TRBD2 (5 bases each). Germline assignment: CDR1 SEHNR and CDR2 FQNEAQ (reference sequence). The CDR3 has 15 amino acids. V was pared by 5 bases and J by 6 bases, with 17 bases between. The CDR3 DNA is TGTGCCAGCAGCCGGAACCGAGCTGGGGGCAATGAGCAGTTCTTC. Protein sequence: CASSRNRAGGNEQFF.

The sample holds one count of this clone. The V and J genes are TRBV11-3 and TRBJ2-1; TRBD2 agrees at 10 bases. The CDR3 consists of 14 residues. V was pared by 5 bases and J by 6 bases, with 4 bases of the junction left unmatched. CDR1 is SGHNT and CDR2 is YENEEA in the germline V gene. CDR3 in amino acids: CASSLRLAGNEQFF. In DNA, the CDR3 is TGTGCCAGCAGCCTGAGACTAGCGGGCAATGAGCAGTTCTTC. Together with reference TRBV11-3 and TRBJ2-1, the CDR3 gives the full variable domain: EAGVVQSPRYKIIEKKQPVAFWCNPISGHNTLYWYLQNLGQGPELLIRYENEEAVDDSQLPKDRFSAERLKGVDSTLKIQPAELGDSAVYLCASSLRLAGNEQFFGPGTRLTVL.

This chain connects TRBV29-1 to TRBJ1-1; D is ambiguous. This CDR3 is 13 amino acids long. Germline V gene sequence: CDR1 SQVTM, CDR2 ANQGSEA. V lost 4 bases to trimming and J lost 6 bases, with 15 bases between them. CDR3 sequence (DNA): TGCAGCGTTGTCCGGTGGGGTCTCGCTGAAGCTTTCTTT. Residues: CSVVRWGLAEAFF. Drawing the rest from reference TRBV29-1 and TRBJ1-1, the complete variable domain is SAVISQKPSRDICQRGTSLTIQCQVDSQVTMMFWYRQQPGQSLTLIATANQGSEATYESGFVIDKFPISRPNLTFSTLTVSNMSPEDSSIYLCSVVRWGLAEAFFGQGTRLTVV.

V usage is TRBV7-6 and J usage is TRBJ2-3; TRBD2 matches 12 bases. V was clipped by 5 bases and J by 4 bases; unmatched bases: 4. This CDR3 comprises 15 residues. CDR1 SGHVS and CDR2 FNYEAQ come from the germline V gene. The CDR3 loop is CASSRASGGADTQYF. The CDR3 DNA reads as TGTGCCAGCAGCCGGGCTAGCGGGGGGGCAGATACGCAGTATTTT.

DNA of the CDR3: TGTGCCAGCACCGGTCCGGCGGGAATCTACGAGCAGTACTTC. Translation gives CASTGPAGIYEQYF. The chain links TRBV6-1 to TRBJ2-7; D is possibly TRBD2 (6 bases). Looked up from germline, CDR1 is MNHNS and CDR2 is SASEGT. CDR3 length: 14 residues. The germline V and J ends were trimmed by 7 bases and 3 bases, with 16 bases remaining between them.

The V gene is TRBV10-2, the J gene TRBJ1-4; D possibly corresponds to TRBD1 (6 bases). V lost 10 bases and J lost 4, with 13 bases in between. CDR1 and CDR2 from the germline V gene are WSHSY and SAAADI. The CDR3 contains 13 residues. In nucleotides, the CDR3 is TGCGCCACCGGTGACAGGAGTAATGAAAAACTGTTTTTT. Translation: CATGDRSNEKLFF.

In nucleotides, the CDR3 is TGTGCCAGCGGGAGGGCCGGGGAGCTGTTTTTT. Translation: CASGRAGELFF. The chain employs TRBV10-3 and TRBJ2-2, with 9 bases fitting TRBD2. The CDR3 is 11 residues long. Trimming at V came to 10 bases and at J to 6 bases, leaving 0 bases not matched to a gene. Per the germline V gene, CDR1 is ENHRY and CDR2 is SYGVKD.

V gene TRBV2 combines with J gene TRBJ2-7; 12 positions agree with TRBD2. The germline CDR1 and CDR2 sequences are SNHLY and FYNNEI. The ends lost 8 bases at V and 0 bases at J; junction bases unmatched: 5. The CDR3 covers 15 residues. The CDR3 DNA reads TGTGCCAGCTCCGGACTAGCGGGAAGCTCCTACGAGCAGTACTTC. Translation: CASSGLAGSSYEQYF.

The gene calls are TRBV27 and TRBJ1-5; 10 bases fit TRBD1. V shed 3 bases, J shed 7 bases, and the junction held 3 bases outside the gene matches. The CDR3 loop spans 14 amino acids. Germline V gene lookup returns CDR1 MNHEY and CDR2 SMNVEV (reference sequence). The CDR3 here is CASSFGQGGQPQHF. CDR3 DNA sequence: TGTGCCAGCAGTTTCGGACAGGGGGGACAGCCCCAGCATTTT.

The J gene is TRBJ2-4, the V gene TRBV6-9; D remains ambiguous. Trimming pared 6 bases from V and 8 bases from J, leaving 8 bases between. The V gene's germline CDR1 is MNHGY and CDR2 SVAAGI. This CDR3 contains 11 residues. The CDR3 coding sequence is TGTGCCAGCAGCCCAAAGGACATTCAGTACTTC. Protein product: CASSPKDIQYF.

This chain uses TRBV10-3 with TRBJ2-1; TRBD2 agrees at 12 bases. The CDR3 contains 14 residues. Per the germline V gene, CDR1 is ENHRY and CDR2 is SYGVKD. V trimming: 6 bases; J trimming: 5 bases; junction bases outside the gene matches: 2. CDR3: CAISGLAGHNEQFF. CDR3 DNA sequence: TGTGCCATCAGCGGACTAGCGGGGCACAATGAGCAGTTCTTC.

The gene calls are TRBV9 and TRBJ2-5; the D is unclear. V shed 4 bases and J shed 3 bases, with 10 bases lying between them. Germline loops: CDR1 SGDLS, CDR2 YYNGEE. This CDR3 is built from 13 residues. CDR3: CASSPNTEETQYF. The CDR3 DNA reads TGTGCCAGCAGCCCTAACACTGAAGAGACCCAGTACTTC. Full variable domain (missing parts from reference TRBV9 and TRBJ2-5): DSGVTQTPKHLITATGQRVTLRCSPRSGDLSVYWYQQSLDQGLQFLIQYYNGEERAKGNILERFSAQQFPDLHSELNLSSLELGDSALYFCASSPNTEETQYFGPGTRLLVL.

The chain is built from TRBV30 and TRBJ2-2; 8 nucleotides match TRBD2. V gave up 0 bases and J gave up 6 bases; unmatched junction bases: 0. The CDR3 sequence is 13 residues long. The germline V gene encodes CDR1 GTSNPN and CDR2 SVGIG (reference sequence). The chain's CDR3 is CAWSVAGAGELFF. The CDR3 coding sequence is TGTGCCTGGAGTGTAGCGGGAGCCGGGGAGCTGTTTTTT.

The rearrangement joins TRBV6-6 to TRBJ2-2; no firm D call. CDR3 size: 13 residues. Germline values: CDR1 MNHNY, CDR2 SVGAGI (reference sequence). V was trimmed by 2 bases and J by 4 bases, leaving 5 bases between them. The CDR3 nucleotides are TGTGCCAGCAGTTACAAAGGCACCGGGGAGCTGTTTTTT. Its translation: CASSYKGTGELFF.